This T cell receptor beta chain was found in a study of CD8 T cells in Susac syndrome. Negative isolation was used for CD8+ and CD4+ T cells and FACS enrichment for TEMRA cells. The CDR3 spans 13 residues. The V gene lost 9 bases and the J gene lost 1 base, with 12 bases spanning the gap. When the RNA was reverse transcribed, random hexamers were used with an input of about 0.45 to 1 ug. TCRdb reanalysed the immunoSEQ multiplex PCR reads using MiXCR and keeps one entry per CDR3 protein. The table lists 200,000 to 300,000 distinct CDR3 sequences, around 95% of them singletons, with approximately 0.072% in the top ten.

The receptor was derived from a human donor with multiple sclerosis. This chain connects TRBV12-3 or TRBV12-4 to TRBJ1-2; D not resolved. Material: CD4+ T cells from PBMCs. The CDR3 DNA reads TGTGCCAGTAGGAGAGACGTTAACTATGGCTACACCTTC. Residues: CASRRDVNYGYTF.